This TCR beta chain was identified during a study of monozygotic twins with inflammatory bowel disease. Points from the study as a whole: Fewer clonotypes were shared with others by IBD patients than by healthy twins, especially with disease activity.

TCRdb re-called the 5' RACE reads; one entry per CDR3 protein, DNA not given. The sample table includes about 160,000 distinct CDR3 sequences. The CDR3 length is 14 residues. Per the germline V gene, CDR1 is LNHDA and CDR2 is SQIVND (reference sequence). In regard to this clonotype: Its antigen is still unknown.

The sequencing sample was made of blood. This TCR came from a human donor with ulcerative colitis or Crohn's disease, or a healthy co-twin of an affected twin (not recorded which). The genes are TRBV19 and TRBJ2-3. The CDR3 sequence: CASSMGIATDTQYF.